The clone carrying this T cell receptor (beta chain) was picked up many times. These data are taken from a study of Graves' ophthalmopathy and Graves' hyperthyroidism. Amplified TCR beta CDR3 regions were obtained using RNA transcripts as template. The first-round RT-PCR employed HTBI primers together with the Qiagen OneStep RT-PCR kit. A multiplex PCR was then performed as the second round. TCRdb reprocessed the multiplex PCR reads with MiXCR, giving one entry per CDR3 protein. Counted here are about 380,000 distinct CDR3 sequences, approximately 15% occurring once; the ten biggest clones make up about 7%. The germline CDR1 and CDR2 sequences are MGHDK and SYGVNS. V lost 4 bases, J lost 0 bases, and 7 bases stayed unmatched. This CDR3 region has 17 residues.

Sequencing was done on a sample of peripheral blood. The chain employs TRBV25-1 and TRBJ1-5; TRBD1 aligns across 9 bases. The TCR originated in a woman younger than 30 with stable Graves' hyperthyroidism. The CDR3 DNA is TGTGCCAGCAGTGGCGGGACAGGGCCCTATAGCAATCAGCCCCAGCATTTT. This codes for CASSGGTGPYSNQPQHF.